Sequencing of this T cell receptor (beta chain) was carried out in a study of shared clonotypes between healthy human individuals (dated by TCRdb to 2018 to 2020). Describing the broader study: The cohort included three men and a couple of women between 18 and 49 years of age. Libraries were prepared and TCR repertoires were sequenced by different laboratories using diverse techniques, in order to increase sequencing depth and limit assay-specific biases. The study deeply sequenced blood TCR repertoires of about 5 healthy adults to estimate repertoire size and the extent of clonotype sharing between individuals. For each donor, CD4 naive and CD4 memory were each run on three plates, CD8 naive on two plates, and CD8 memory on one plate. Between about 0.8 and 9 billion PBMCs per donor were obtained by leukapheresis. The research as a whole found: Because the study included a small number of donors, the genetic and exposure-history diversity represented was limited. Incomplete sequencing was indicated by rarefaction of sorted-subset datasets, despite the large sequencing depth. When several donors were compared, the shared fraction of clonotypes was around 4.6% for naive CD4, 3% to 4% for naive CD8, 2.3% for memory CD4, and around 0.37% for memory CD8. Only blood was sampled, and tissue TCR repertoires likely differ from those in blood. Pairwise subsampling indicated that sequencing depth was expected to affect the degree of clonotype sharing among donors. Larger estimated clonotype richness was generally found for naive subsets than for memory subsets. Compared with non-shared clonotypes, clonotypes shared by all four sorted-subset donors had higher generation probabilities.

Using the deep immunoSEQ assay, TCR CDR3 regions were amplified from genomic DNA by multiplex PCR. For each cell subset, the extracted genomic DNA was distributed evenly across all wells of several immunoSEQ 96-well plates, and each plate served as one replicate. Each replicate PCR for sorted subsets received approximately 200 ng genomic DNA, equal to about 29,000 T cell genomes. Purified libraries were measured with a Qubit 3.0 fluorometer, size-checked on a Bioanalyzer 2100, and measured again with the KAPA Library Quantification kit. Each immunoSEQ 96-well plate was sequenced on its own single-read 150-cycle Illumina NextSeq 550 flow cell. The authors processed their data as follows. The immunoSEQ output contained only junctional sequences without quality scores, so filtering could not match that applied to full-length reads. Sequences were annotated with PyIR, a Python wrapper for IgBLAST v1.9, using IMGT germline references to assign V/J genes and CDR3. Reads were filtered out if the reads had weak V/J assignments (E-value above 1e-6), no CDR3, stop codons, out-of-frame junctions, or ambiguous translated residues. V3J clonotypes were defined as sequences sharing the same inferred V gene, J gene, and CDR3 amino acid sequence. To compute the percentage overlap between repertoires, the number of shared unique clonotypes was divided by the size of the smaller repertoire. Richness of each repertoire was evaluated using RTK rarefaction, the Chao1 estimator, and Recon v2.1 estimates of unobserved clonotypes. Generation probabilities were computed with OLGA for all TCRbeta clonotypes obtained by the gDNA method from a handful of donors. Drawn from immuneACCESS, this table holds only the in-frame rearrangements with V and J called that TCRdb kept. Clones are partly lost; checked studies trace under half to an unresolved V gene and leave the rest unexplained. V, J and clone size derive from that table, while D and trimming were established from the DNA sequence. The sample yields approximately 1,000,000 clones; roughly 80% were counted once. 0.89% of the sample is in the top ten clones.

Donors were healthy HIV-negative adults with no recently reported acute infections or vaccinations. Every donor was a Caucasian adult residing in Nashville, Tennessee, USA. CD4+ T cells were enriched by magnetic negative selection; naive cells were then positively selected on CD45RA, and the negative fraction formed the memory subset. Blood was collected by leukapheresis, and PBMCs were isolated by Ficoll-Histopaque density gradient centrifugation and then cryopreserved in liquid nitrogen vapor phase. Purity and quantity of every magnetically sorted T cell population were checked by analytical flow cytometry. Genomic DNA was isolated from each sorted fraction and quantified by UV absorbance on a Nanodrop 2000c. With respect to this clone: This receptor's antigen is unknown. No base quality information exists; no much larger clone differs at one position.

The sequenced sample consisted of memory CD4+ T cells from PBMCs. The sample's cell subset or site, from its label and the paper: CD45RA-negative fraction. The TCR comes from a man aged 18 to 29 in good health. Some clones in this sample may be carry-over from other donors' samples.

The bases are TGTGCCAGCAGTGAATACGGCGGGGCCGGAGGAAAACTGTTTTTT. Translated, it gives CASSEYGGAGGKLFF. In this chain, TRBV25-1 is recombined with TRBJ1-4; D gene: possibly TRBD1, on 5 matching bases. V lost 0 bases and J lost 10 bases; the stretch between them is 15 bases long. The CDR3 spans 15 residues, from the cysteine through the phenylalanine. Just the 45-base CDR3 DNA is kept, in frame starting at base 1. CDR1 MGHDK and CDR2 SYGVNS are derived from the germline V gene. Reference TRBV25-1 and TRBJ1-4 genes cover what lies past the CDR3, so the full variable domain is EADIYQTPRYLVIGTGKKITLECSQTMGHDKMYWYQQDPGMELHLIHYSYGVNSTEKGDLSSESTVSRIRTEHFPLTLESARPSHTSQYLCASSEYGGAGGKLFFGSGTQLSVL.